The clone carrying this T cell receptor beta chain was seen only once. The antigen is undetermined. The germline gives CDR1 SGHRS, CDR2 YFSETQ. The CDR3 sequence is 15 residues long. Trimming cost V 3 bases and J 11 bases; bases outside gene matches: 15. This entry comes from a study of T cell responses to AZD1222 COVID-19 vaccine. About the research overall: Second-dose recipients at about 4 or about 12 weeks were treated as one pooled group. General study results and limits: Spike was spanned by vaccine-associated CD4 TCRs, which were dominant at 160-218 and 743-854. There were mostly white British donors and more females than males, and clonal diversity was possibly underestimated.

Measured with immunoSEQ multiplex PCR; TCRdb has only the in-frame clones, and not every one. In the table there are tens of thousands of clones, 60% to 85% of which are singletons. Here the sequenced sample was peripheral blood, taken on day 0 of AZD1222 vaccination. The source of this sequence is an adult in good health. The rearrangement uses TRBV5-1 and TRBJ2-3; 7 positions match TRBD2. The CDR3 sequence is CASSSGGTGERVQYF. CDR3 coding DNA: TGCGCCAGCAGCTCGGGAGGTACGGGCGAGCGTGTGCAGTATTTT.